The 8 T cell receptor beta chains below were found in one sample sequenced in a study of shared clonotypes between healthy human individuals. Profiling relied on immunoSEQ multiplex PCR, and the TCRdb table lists in-frame clones only, not all of them. The data contain approximately 2.5 million clones, about 92% of them singletons. The sequenced sample consisted of naive CD4+ T cells sorted from blood. Subset defined: CD45RA+ positively selected. The receptors come from a man in his late teens or twenties in good health.

V and J are TRBV9 and TRBJ2-7; no firm D call. V lost 3 bases to trimming and J lost 7 bases, with 14 bases between them. Looked up from germline, CDR1 is SGDLS and CDR2 is YYNGEE. This CDR3 is built from 13 residues. This CDR3 reads CASSARYVGEQYF. The CDR3 DNA is TGTGCCAGCAGCGCCCGGTATGTGGGGGAGCAGTACTTC.

As regards this clone: Other DNA sequences from this sample encode an identical CDR3 as well. The chain couples TRBV2 to TRBJ1-5, with 7 nucleotides matching TRBD1. The CDR3 is made up of 14 amino acids. V shed 5 bases, J shed 1 base, and the junction held 2 bases outside the gene matches. Germline values: CDR1 SNHLY, CDR2 FYNNEI. DNA of the CDR3: TGTGCCAGCAGTCGGGACAGAAGCAATCAGCCCCAGCATTTT. Protein sequence: CASSRDRSNQPQHF.

V gene TRBV28 combines with J gene TRBJ1-6, with 8 bases aligning to TRBD1. Trimming at V came to 6 bases and at J to 7 bases, leaving 8 bases not matched to a gene. Germline CDR1 is MDHEN and CDR2 is SYDVKM. The CDR3 loop spans 15 amino acids. CDR3 amino acids: CASRASTGENSPLHF. The CDR3 DNA is TGTGCCAGCAGGGCCTCGACAGGGGAAAATTCACCCCTCCACTTT.

The gene calls are TRBV6-1 and TRBJ2-7; D unclear. With 4 bases removed from V and 7 bases from J, the gap between germline ends came to 14 bases. The length of the CDR3 is 13 residues. Looked up from germline, CDR1 is MNHNS and CDR2 is SASEGT. The CDR3 DNA sequence: TGTGCCAGCAGTGGCTACACGGCTCGGGAGCAGTACTTC. Translation: CASSGYTAREQYF.

The chain has TRBV5-3 and TRBJ1-6; D unclear. TRBV5-3 is reported as an ORF; its role is uncertain. This CDR3 is 14 amino acids long. With 4 bases removed from V and 8 bases from J, the gap between germline ends came to 13 bases. The DNA of the CDR3 is TGTGCCAGAAGCACGACCGGGCCGCATTCACCCCTCCACTTT. This sequence encodes CARSTTGPHSPLHF.

For this clone: Distinct nucleotide sequences in the sample also encode this CDR3. CDR3 region: CASSTQGGSYNEQFF. In DNA form, the CDR3 reads TGTGCCAGCAGCACCCAGGGGGGTTCCTACAATGAGCAGTTCTTC. The V and J genes are TRBV7-3 and TRBJ2-1; a weak D match, TRBD1 (7 bases). Trimming pared 5 bases from V and 1 base from J, leaving 12 bases between. The CDR3 covers 15 residues. Germline-derived CDR1 and CDR2 are SGHTA and FQGTGA.

This CDR3 is CASSLGGDFNEKLFF. As DNA, the CDR3 is TGTGCCAGCAGCTTAGGAGGGGACTTTAATGAAAAACTGTTTTTT. The gene calls are TRBV7-9 and TRBJ1-4; weak D call: TRBD1 (5 bases). The germline V gene encodes CDR1 SEHNR and CDR2 FQNEAQ (reference sequence). The V and J ends lost 1 base and 4 bases respectively, with 10 bases between them. The CDR3 extends over 15 amino acids.

The J gene is TRBJ2-3, the V gene TRBV11-2; no firm D call. Deletions cut 0 bases from V and 0 bases from J, with 7 bases between. This CDR3 has 15 residues. Germline loops: CDR1 SGHAT, CDR2 FQNNGV. CDR3 protein: CASSLEVISTDTQYF. The CDR3 region has the DNA TGTGCCAGCAGCTTAGAGGTGATTAGCACAGATACGCAGTATTTT.